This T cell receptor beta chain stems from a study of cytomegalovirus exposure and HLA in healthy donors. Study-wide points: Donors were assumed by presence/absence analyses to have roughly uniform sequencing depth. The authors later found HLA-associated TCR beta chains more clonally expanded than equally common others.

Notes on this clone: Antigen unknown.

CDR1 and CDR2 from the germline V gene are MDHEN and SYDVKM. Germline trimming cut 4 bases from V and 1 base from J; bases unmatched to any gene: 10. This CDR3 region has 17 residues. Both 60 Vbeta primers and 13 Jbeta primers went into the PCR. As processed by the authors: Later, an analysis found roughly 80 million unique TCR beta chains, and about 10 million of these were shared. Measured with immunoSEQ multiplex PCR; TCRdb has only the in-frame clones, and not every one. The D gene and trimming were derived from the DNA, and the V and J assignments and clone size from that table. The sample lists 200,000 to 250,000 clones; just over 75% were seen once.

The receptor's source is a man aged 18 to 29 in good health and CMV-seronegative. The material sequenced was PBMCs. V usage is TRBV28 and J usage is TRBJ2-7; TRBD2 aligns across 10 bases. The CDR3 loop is CASSSSSSGSGSYEQYF. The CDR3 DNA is TGTGCCAGCAGTTCCTCCTCTAGCGGGAGCGGGTCCTACGAGCAGTACTTC.